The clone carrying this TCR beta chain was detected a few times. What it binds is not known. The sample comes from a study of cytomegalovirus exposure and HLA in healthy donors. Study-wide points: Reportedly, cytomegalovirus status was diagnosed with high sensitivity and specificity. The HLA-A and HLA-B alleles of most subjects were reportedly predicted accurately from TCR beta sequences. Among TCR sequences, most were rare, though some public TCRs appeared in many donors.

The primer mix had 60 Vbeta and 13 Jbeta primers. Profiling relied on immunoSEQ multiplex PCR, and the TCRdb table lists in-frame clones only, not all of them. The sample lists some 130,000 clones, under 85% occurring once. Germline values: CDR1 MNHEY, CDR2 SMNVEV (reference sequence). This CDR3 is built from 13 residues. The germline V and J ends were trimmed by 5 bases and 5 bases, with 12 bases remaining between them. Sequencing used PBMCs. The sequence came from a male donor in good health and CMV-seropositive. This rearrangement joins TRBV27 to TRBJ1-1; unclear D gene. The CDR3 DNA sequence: TGTGCCAGCAGTCCACTAGGGCCTACTGAAGCTTTCTTT. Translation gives CASSPLGPTEAFF.